This T cell receptor beta chain was profiled in a study of regulatory T cells in long-lasting Graves disease. Overall study results and limits: Persistent disease exhibited a predilection for TRBV28, TRBJ1-2 and TRBJ2-5. Persistent Graves' cases showed lower TCR diversity than newly diagnosed cases.

As regards this clonotype: Its target is not known. A far larger clone lies a single base away; this is likely a read error.

Documented time point: newly diagnosed GD, antithyroid drugs for less than 3 months. PBMC-extracted RNA yielded the TCR library. Graves' disease was diagnosed by American Thyroid Association guidelines. Libraries of TCR beta came from iRepertoire HTBI primers plus Arm-PCR of CDR3 regions. MiXCR, run by TCRdb on the multiplex PCR reads, gives a single entry per CDR3 protein. The data hold over 200,000 distinct CDR3 sequences, with around 16% observed a single time. The CDR3 has 14 residues. Sequencing was performed on peripheral blood mononuclear cells (PBMCs), taken at new diagnosis, from a patient treated with antithyroid drugs. The receptor's source is a female donor with Graves disease. The chain recombines TRBV12-3 or TRBV12-4 with TRBJ2-1; 7 positions match TRBD1. The CDR3 is CASSLQTGQETKYF. CDR3 DNA: TGTGCCAGCAGTTTACAGACAGGGCAAGAGACCAAGTACTTC.